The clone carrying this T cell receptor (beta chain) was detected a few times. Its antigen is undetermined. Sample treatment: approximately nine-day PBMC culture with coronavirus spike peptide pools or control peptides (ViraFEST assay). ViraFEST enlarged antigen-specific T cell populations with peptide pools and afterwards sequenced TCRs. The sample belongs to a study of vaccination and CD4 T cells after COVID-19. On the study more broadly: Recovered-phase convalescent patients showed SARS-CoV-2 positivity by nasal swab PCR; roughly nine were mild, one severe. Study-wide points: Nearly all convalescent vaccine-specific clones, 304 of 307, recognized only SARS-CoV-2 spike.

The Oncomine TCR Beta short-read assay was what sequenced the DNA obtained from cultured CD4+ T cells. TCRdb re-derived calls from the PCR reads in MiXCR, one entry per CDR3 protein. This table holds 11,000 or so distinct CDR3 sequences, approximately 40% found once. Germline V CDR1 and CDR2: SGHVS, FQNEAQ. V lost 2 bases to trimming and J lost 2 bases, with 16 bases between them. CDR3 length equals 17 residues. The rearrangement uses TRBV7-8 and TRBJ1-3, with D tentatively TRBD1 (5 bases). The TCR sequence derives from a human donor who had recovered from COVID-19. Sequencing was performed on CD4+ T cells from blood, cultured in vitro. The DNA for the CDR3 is TGTGCCAGCAGCTTACTGGGACGCACCAGCCCTGGAAACACCATATATTTT. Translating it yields CASSLLGRTSPGNTIYF.